The source of this T cell receptor beta chain is a study of CD8 T cells in ankylosing spondylitis. Via MiXCR, TCRdb re-called the 5' RACE reads, giving one row per CDR3 protein. This sample carries around 150,000 distinct CDR3 sequences, 9.5% to 13% of them seen once, and the ten largest clones take roughly 29%. Germline V lookup: CDR1 SGHAT, CDR2 FQNNGV. This CDR3 comprises 14 residues. V lost 0 bases, J lost 1 base, and 6 bases lay in between. The sequenced sample was blood, either unsorted or a sorted T cell fraction (not recorded which). The sequence was collected from a male donor with ankylosing spondylitis or in good health (not recorded which). The chain combines TRBV11-2 with TRBJ2-5; D call uncertain. The CDR3, as DNA: TGTGCCAGCAGCTTAGATCGTCTCCAAGAGACCCAGTACTTC. As protein: CASSLDRLQETQYF. Full variable domain (remainder filled in from reference TRBV11-2 and TRBJ2-5): EAGVAQSPRYKIIEKRQSVAFWCNPISGHATLYWYQQILGQGPKLLIQFQNNGVVDDSQLPKDRFSAERLKGVDSTLKIQPAKLEDSAVYLCASSLDRLQETQYFGPGTRLLVL.